What follows describes a single T cell receptor (beta chain). This clonotype was found many times. Its antigen remains undetermined. Within one base of it there is no much larger clone, and no base qualities were kept. The sample is drawn from a study of CD8 T cells in ankylosing spondylitis (dated by TCRdb to the late 2010s). About the study as a whole: To find TCR variants linked to disease, the study profiled T cell receptor beta repertoires in ankylosing spondylitis patients and healthy donors. The full study cohort comprised about 25 ankylosing spondylitis patients and some 110 healthy donors. Peripheral blood was sampled, and synovial fluid was also collected from ankylosing spondylitis patients.

Sequencing was performed on an Illumina HiSeq 2500. Quantitative 5'-RACE with molecular barcodes was used to prepare TCR beta libraries. The authors processed their data as follows. To identify disease-linked TCR variants, a new computational method was used, one built on a probabilistic model of VDJ rearrangement. TCRdb trimmed public reads at Q25 via fastp, called clones via MiXCR and kept in-frame beta chains. Rows matching on CDR3 protein sequence are summarized as one entry with the most common DNA and genes. V and J calls and clone size were set by TCRdb, not the authors. The sample table holds under 250,000 distinct CDR3 sequences, of which roughly 8.2% were seen once. Approximately 5% of the sample is held by the ten biggest clonotypes. Results and caveats for the whole study, not just this receptor: A TCR beta motif of about 8 highly homologous amino acid variants appeared characteristic of blood from ankylosing spondylitis patients. Some motif variants had previously been reported in the synovial fluid and blood of reactive arthritis patients, which suggests shared mechanisms of disease initiation. The disease-linked clones showed a CD8+ phenotype and occurred at relatively low frequencies in peripheral blood. According to the report, matched synovial fluid samples from ankylosing spondylitis patients were significantly enriched for the disease-linked clones.

This sequence originates from a female donor with ankylosing spondylitis or in good health (not recorded which). The sequencing sample was made of blood, either unsorted or a sorted T cell fraction (not recorded which).

CDR3 reads: CASTSGQGRPGELFF. The bases read TGCGCCAGCACCTCAGGACAGGGGAGGCCCGGGGAGCTGTTTTTT. This sequence uses TRBV5-1 and TRBJ2-2; a stretch of 9 junction bases matches TRBD1. CDR1 and CDR2 are drawn from the germline V gene: SGHRS, YFSETQ. The germline V end is reduced by 6 bases and the J end by 6 bases; junction bases left unmatched: 9. The CDR3, cysteine through phenylalanine, is 15 amino acids long. Only the CDR3 DNA stays, 45 bases, in frame from base 1.